This TCR beta chain was observed in a study of T cells in Graves' hyperthyroidism and ophthalmopathy. Study overall: Any treatment followed the collection of peripheral blood at initial diagnosis.

This clonotype has at least ten counts. The CDR3 is 16 residues long. Trimming stripped 2 bases from V and 1 base from J, with 12 bases between. Per the germline V gene, CDR1 is SGHTA and CDR2 is FQGNSA. For ophthalmopathy patients, the Clinical Activity Score was at least 3 and the NOSPECS grade at least 4; duration was under 3 months. It was uncontrolled infection, other autoimmune disease, pregnancy or lactation that excluded patients. On the basis of clinical symptoms, serum thyroxine and TRAb, thyroid ultrasound and orbital computed tomography, diagnoses were made. It was RNA transcripts that yielded the amplified TCR beta CDR3 regions. The HTBI set primed first-round TCR CDR3 RT-PCR. TCRdb reanalysed the multiplex PCR reads using MiXCR and keeps one entry per CDR3 protein. The sample records hundreds of thousands of distinct CDR3 sequences, approximately 25% being singletons.

The chain is built from TRBV7-2 and TRBJ1-3; D not resolved. This clonotype was sampled from a woman in her 30s with Graves' ophthalmopathy. Sequenced input: blood. The CDR3 is CASSLSLLRSGNTIYF. CDR3 coding DNA: TGTGCCAGCAGCTTAAGCCTACTAAGGTCTGGAAACACCATATATTTT.